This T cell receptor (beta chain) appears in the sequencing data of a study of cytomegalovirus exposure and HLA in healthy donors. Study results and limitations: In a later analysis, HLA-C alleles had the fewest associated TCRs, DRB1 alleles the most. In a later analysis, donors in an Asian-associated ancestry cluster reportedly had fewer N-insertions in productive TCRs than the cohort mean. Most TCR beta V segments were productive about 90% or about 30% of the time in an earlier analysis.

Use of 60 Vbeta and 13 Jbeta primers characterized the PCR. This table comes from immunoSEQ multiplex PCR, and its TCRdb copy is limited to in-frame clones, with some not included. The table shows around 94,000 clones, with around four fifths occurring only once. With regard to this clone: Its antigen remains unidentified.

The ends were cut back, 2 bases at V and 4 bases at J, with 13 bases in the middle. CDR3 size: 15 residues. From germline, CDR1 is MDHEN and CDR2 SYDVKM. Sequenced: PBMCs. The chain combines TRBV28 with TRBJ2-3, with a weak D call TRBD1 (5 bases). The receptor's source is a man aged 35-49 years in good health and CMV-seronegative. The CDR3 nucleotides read TGTGCCAGCAGTTTAGGGGCAGGAGCGTCAGATACGCAGTATTTT. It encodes CASSLGAGASDTQYF. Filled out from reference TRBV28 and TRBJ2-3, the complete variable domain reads DVKVTQSSRYLVKRTGEKVFLECVQDMDHENMFWYRQDPGLGLRLIYFSYDVKMKEKGDIPEGYSVSREKKERFSLILESASTNQTSMYLCASSLGAGASDTQYFGPGTRLTVL.